This TCR beta chain is from a study of CD8+CD57+ T cells in acquired aplastic anemia. Study-level background: Sorted CD4+ and CD8+ cells yielded DNA averaging approximately 3 ug.

The CDR3 covers 15 residues. Germline V gene sequence: CDR1 SGHVS, CDR2 FNYEAQ. Trimming left V 1 base short and J 5 bases short, with 15 bases between. Profiling of TCR beta VDJ combinations and CDR3 sequences used genomic DNA as template. MiXCR, run by TCRdb on the reads, gives a single entry per CDR3 protein. Of some 170,000 distinct CDR3 sequences in the sample, around 40% were seen once. This clonotype turned up a few times. Antigen: not known. Study findings and constraints: CD8+ Simpson's diversity showed no significant patient-control difference. The same twenty-nine CD8+ CDR3 sequences occurred in patients and in controls.

Source material: sorted CD4+, CD8+, or CD8+CD57+ T cells (not recorded which) from PBMCs. V is TRBV7-6 and J is TRBJ2-7, with unresolved D. The clonotype originates from a human donor in good health. Written as DNA, the CDR3 is TGTGCCAGCAGCTTAGGGGCAGGTCCCCCCCACGAGCAGTACTTC. Its protein is CASSLGAGPPHEQYF.